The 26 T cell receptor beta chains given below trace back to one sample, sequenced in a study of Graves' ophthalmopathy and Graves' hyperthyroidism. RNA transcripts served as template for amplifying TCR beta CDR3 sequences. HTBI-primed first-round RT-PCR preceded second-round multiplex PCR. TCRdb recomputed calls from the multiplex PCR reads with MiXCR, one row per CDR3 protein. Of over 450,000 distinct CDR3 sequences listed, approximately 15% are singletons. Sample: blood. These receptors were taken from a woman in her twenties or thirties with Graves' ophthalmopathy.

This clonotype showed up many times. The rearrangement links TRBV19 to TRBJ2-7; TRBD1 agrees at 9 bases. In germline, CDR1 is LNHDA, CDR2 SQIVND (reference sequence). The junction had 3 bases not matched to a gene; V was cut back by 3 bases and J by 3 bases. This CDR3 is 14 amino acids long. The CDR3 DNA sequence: TGTGCCAGTAGTATCCGGACAGGGGACTACGAGCAGTACTTC. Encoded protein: CASSIRTGDYEQYF.

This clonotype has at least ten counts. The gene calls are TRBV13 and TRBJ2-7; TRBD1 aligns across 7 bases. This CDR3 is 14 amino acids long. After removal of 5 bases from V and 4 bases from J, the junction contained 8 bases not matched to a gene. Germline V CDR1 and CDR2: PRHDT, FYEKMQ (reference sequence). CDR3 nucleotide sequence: TGTGCCAGCAGCCCCGGGACAGACATTTACGAGCAGTACTTC. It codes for CASSPGTDIYEQYF.

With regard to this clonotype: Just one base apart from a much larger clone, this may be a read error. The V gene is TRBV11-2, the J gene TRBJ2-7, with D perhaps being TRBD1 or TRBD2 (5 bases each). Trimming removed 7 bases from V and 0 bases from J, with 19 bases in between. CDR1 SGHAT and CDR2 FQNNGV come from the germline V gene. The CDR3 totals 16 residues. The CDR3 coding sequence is TGTGCCAGCATCTATTCGGGACGGATGAGCTCCTACGAGCAGTACTTC. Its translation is CASIYSGRMSSYEQYF.

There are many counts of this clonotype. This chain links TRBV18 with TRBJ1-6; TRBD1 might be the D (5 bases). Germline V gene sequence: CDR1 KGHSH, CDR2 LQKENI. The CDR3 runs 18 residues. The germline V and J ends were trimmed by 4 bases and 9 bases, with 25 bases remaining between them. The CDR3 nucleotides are TGTGCCAGCTCACGGACCCCCATCGGGGGAGACGATCTTTCACCCCTCCACTTT. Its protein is CASSRTPIGGDDLSPLHF.

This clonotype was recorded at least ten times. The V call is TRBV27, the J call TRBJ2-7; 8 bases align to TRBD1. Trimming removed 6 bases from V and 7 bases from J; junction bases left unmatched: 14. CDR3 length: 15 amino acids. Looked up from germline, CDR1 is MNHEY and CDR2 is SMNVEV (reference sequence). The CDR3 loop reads CASSDKTGVLGEQYF. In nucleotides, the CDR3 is TGTGCCAGCAGCGACAAGACAGGGGTGTTGGGTGAGCAGTACTTC.

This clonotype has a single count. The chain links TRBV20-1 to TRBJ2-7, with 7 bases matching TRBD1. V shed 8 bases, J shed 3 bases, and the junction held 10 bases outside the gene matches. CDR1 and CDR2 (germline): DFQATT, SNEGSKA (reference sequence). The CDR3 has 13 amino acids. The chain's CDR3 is CSSRQGVNYEQYF. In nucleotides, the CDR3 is TGCAGTTCTCGACAGGGTGTTAACTACGAGCAGTACTTC.

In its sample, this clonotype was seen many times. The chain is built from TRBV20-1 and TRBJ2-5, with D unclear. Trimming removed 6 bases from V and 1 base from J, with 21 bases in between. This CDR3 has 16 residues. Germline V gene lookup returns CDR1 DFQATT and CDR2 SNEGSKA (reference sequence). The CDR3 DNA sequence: TGCAGTGCCTCCCCCCTCGGAATCGTTTTCCAAGAGACCCAGTACTTC. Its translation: CSASPLGIVFQETQYF.

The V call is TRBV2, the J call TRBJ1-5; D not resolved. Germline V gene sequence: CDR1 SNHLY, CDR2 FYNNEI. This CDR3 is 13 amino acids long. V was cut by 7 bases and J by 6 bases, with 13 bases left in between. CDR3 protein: CASTFGLGQPQHF. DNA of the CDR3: TGTGCCAGCACCTTCGGGTTAGGTCAGCCCCAGCATTTT.

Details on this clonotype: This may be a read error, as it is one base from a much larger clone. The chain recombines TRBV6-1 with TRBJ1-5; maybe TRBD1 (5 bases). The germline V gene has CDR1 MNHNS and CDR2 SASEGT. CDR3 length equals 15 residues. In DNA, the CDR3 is TGTGCCAGCAGTGAAAGGGACTTCAGGAATCAGCCCCAGCGTTTT. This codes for CASSERDFRNQPQRF.

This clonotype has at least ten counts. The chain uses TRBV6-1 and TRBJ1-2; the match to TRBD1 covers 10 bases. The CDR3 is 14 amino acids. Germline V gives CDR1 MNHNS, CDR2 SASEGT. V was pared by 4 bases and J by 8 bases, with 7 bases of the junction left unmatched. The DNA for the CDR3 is TGTGCCAGCAGTGGCCTCGGGACAGGGGACGGCTACACCTTC. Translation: CASSGLGTGDGYTF.

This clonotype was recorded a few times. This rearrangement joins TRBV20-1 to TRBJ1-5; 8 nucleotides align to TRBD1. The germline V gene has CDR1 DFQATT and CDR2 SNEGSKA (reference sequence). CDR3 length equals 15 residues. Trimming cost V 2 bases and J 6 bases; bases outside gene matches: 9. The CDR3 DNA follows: TGCAGTGCTAGACCCCCGGGACAGGCAAGTCAGCCCCAGCATTTT. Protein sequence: CSARPPGQASQPQHF.

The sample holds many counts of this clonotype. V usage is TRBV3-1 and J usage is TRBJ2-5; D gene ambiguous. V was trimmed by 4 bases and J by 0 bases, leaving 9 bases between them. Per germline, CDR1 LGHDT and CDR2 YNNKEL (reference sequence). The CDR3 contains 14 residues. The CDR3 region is CASSRSGDQETQYF. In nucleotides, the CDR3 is TGTGCCAGCAGCCGTTCTGGAGACCAAGAGACCCAGTACTTC.

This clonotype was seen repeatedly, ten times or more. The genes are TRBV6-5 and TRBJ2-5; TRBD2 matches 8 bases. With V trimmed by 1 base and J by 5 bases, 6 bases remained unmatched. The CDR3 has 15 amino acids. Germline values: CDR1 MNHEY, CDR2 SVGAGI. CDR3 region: CASSYWRGAGETQYF. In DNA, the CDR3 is TGTGCCAGCAGTTACTGGCGGGGGGCCGGTGAGACCCAGTACTTC.

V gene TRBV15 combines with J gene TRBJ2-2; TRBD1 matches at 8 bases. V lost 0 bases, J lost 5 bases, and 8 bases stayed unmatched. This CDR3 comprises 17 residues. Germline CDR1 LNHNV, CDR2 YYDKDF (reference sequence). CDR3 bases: TGTGCCACCAGCAGAGATATGAGACAGGGGTGGACCGGGGAGCTGTTTTTT. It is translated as CATSRDMRQGWTGELFF.

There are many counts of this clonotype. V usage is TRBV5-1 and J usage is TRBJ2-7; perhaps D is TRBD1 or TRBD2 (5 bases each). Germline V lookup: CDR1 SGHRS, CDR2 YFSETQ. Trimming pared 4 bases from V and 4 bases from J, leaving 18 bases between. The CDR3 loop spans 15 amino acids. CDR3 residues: CASSASGTDLYEQYF. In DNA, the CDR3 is TGCGCCAGCAGCGCTTCCGGGACGGACCTTTACGAGCAGTACTTC.

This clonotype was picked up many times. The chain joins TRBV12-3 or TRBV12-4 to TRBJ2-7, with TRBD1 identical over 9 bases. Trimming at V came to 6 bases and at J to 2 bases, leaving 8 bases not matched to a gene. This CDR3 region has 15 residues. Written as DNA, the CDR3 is TGTGCCAGCAGGCTCACAGGGGGCCCAACCTACGAGCAGTACTTC. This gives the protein CASRLTGGPTYEQYF.

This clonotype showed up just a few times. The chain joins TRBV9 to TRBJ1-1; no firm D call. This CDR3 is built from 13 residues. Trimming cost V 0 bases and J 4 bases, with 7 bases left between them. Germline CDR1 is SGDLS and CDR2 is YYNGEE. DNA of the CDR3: TGTGCCAGCAGCGTAGAGAGTCTCACTGAAGCTTTCTTT. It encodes CASSVESLTEAFF.

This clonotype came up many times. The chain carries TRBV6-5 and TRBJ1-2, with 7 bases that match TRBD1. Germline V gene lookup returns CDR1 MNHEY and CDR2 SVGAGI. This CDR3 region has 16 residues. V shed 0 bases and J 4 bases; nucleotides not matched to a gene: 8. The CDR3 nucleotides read TGTGCCAGCAGTTACTCGAACCTCAGGGGGAGCTATGGCTACACCTTC. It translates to CASSYSNLRGSYGYTF.

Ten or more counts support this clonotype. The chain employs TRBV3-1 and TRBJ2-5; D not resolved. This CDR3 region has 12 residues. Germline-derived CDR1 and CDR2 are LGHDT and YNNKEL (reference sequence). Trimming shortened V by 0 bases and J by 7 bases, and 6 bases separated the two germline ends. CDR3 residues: CASSQDTWTQYF. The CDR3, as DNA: TGTGCCAGCAGCCAAGATACGTGGACCCAGTACTTC.

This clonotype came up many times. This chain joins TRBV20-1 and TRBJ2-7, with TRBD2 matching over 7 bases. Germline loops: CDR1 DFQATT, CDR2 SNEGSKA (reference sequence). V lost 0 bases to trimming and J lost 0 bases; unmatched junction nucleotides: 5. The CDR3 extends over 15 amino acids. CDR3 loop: CSARDPSGASYEQYF. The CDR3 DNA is TGCAGTGCTAGAGATCCCAGCGGGGCCTCCTACGAGCAGTACTTC.

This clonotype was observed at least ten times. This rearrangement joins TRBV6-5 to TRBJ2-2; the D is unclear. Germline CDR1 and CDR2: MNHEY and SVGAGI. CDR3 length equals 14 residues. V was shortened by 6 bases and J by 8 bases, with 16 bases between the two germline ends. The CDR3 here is CASRRSDMGGELFF. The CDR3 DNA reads TGTGCCAGCAGACGCTCAGACATGGGGGGGGAGCTGTTTTTT.

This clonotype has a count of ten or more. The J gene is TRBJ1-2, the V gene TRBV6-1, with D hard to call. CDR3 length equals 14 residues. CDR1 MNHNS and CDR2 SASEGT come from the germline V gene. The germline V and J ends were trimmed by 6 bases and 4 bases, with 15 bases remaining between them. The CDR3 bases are TGTGCCAGCAGCCCCGGGCCTCTGGGCTATGGCTACACCTTC. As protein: CASSPGPLGYGYTF.

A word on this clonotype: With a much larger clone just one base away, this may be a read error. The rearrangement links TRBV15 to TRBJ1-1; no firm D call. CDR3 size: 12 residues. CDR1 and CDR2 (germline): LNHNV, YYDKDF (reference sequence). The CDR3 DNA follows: TGTGCCACAGTCTCAGCTAACACTGAAGCTTGCTTT. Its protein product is CATVSANTEACF.

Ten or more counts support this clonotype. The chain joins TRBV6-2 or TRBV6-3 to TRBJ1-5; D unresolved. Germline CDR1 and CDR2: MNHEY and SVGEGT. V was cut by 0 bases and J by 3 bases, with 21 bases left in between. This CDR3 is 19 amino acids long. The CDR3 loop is CASSYSNFAVAGYNQPQHF. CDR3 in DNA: TGTGCCAGCAGTTACTCGAACTTTGCGGTCGCCGGATACAATCAGCCCCAGCATTTT.

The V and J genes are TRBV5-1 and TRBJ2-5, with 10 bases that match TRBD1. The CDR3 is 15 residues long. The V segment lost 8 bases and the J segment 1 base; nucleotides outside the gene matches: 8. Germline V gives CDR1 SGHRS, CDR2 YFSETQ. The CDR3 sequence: CASSKDRGTQETQYF. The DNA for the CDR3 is TGCGCCAGTTCGAAGGACAGGGGGACCCAAGAGACCCAGTACTTC.

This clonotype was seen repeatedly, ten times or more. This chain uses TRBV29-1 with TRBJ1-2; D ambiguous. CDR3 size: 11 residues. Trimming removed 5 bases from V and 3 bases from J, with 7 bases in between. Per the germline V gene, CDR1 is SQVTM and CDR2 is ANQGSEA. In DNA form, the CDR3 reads TGCAGCGTTCACAGAGACTATGGCTACACCTTC. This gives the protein CSVHRDYGYTF.